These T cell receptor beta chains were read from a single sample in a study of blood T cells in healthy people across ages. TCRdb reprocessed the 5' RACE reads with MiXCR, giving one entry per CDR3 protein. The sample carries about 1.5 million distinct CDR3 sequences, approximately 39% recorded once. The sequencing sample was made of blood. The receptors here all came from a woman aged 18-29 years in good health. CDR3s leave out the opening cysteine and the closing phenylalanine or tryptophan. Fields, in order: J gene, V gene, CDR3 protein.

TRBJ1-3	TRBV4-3	ASSQLTGYSGNTIY
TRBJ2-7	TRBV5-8	ASSMDISSYEQY
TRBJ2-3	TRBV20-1	SVLRPSGAGDTQY
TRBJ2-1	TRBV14	ASSLRLGDEQF
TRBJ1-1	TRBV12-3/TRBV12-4	ASSFPTGNTEAF
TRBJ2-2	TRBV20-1	SAGSGSYTGELF
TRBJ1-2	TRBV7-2	ASSPEGQVQSNYGYT
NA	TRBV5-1	ASSLNANYEQY
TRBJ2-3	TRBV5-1	ASSAGQATDTQY
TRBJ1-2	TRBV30	AWRASLGGANYGYT
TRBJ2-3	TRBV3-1	ASGRPPGGRGADTQY
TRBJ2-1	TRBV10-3	AIGPGGPYEQF
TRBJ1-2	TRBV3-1	ASSHPGGKNYGYT
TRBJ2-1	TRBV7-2	ASSLDLDSYNEQF
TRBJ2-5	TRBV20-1	SARGRDGETQY
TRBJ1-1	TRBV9	ASSSIGANTEAF
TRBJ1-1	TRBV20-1	SARDLRGRTEAF
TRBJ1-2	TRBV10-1	ASSDGYYGYT
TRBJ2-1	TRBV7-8	ASSLAVGRLYDNEQF
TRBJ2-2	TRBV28	ASTTTGAGTGELF
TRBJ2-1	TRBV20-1	RPQGDNEQF
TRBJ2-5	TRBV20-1	SARDFGRGTQY
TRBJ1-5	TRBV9	ASSVGAADNQPQH
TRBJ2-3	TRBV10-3	AISDPIEKGGSTDTQY
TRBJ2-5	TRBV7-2	ASSLGRTGSGETQY
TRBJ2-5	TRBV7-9	ASSSSIQETQY
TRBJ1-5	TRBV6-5	ASSFRADQPQH
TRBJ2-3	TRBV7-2	ASSLTVRDTQY
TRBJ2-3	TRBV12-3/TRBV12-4	AGSLFRTDTQY
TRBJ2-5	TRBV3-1	ASSQRLATRWETQY
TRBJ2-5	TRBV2	ASSGPPGQGSEQETQY
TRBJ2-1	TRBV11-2	ASRKDRVTNEQF
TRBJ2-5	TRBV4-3	ASSLTRDRVLETQY
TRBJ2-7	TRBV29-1	SVEEYEVYNEQY
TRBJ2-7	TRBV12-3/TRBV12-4	ASSLGTRSSYEQY
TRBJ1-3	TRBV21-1	ASYQRGDRAGNTIY
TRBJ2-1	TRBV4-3	ASSQGAGHNEQF
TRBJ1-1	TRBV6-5	ASSYGKGVTEAF
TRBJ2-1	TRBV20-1	SARVTGADYNEQF
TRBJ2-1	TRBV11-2	ASSPSSGGAIEQF
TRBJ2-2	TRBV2	ASRRSILAGGSNTGELF
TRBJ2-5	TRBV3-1	ASSPRGAGVDEQY
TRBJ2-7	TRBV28	ASTLRTSGTYEQY
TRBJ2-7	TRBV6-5	ACSQMIPGSLYEQY
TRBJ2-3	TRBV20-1	SAAQGQGTDTQY
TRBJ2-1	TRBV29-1	SVAGLAGWSEQF
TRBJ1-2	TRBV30	AWDRGVSGYT
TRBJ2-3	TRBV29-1	SVEASARIAGATDTQY
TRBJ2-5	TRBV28	ASSPLLPRAQY
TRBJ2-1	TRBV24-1	ATSAEGGKYNEQF
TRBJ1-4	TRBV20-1	SARRSGQGSEKLF
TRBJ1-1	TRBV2	ASSADRGLSRSREAF
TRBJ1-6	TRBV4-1	ASSQDYENSYNSPLH